This entry concerns a single T cell receptor (beta chain). Through a sample-barcoded 5' primer and a J-beta primer mix, a second PCR was run for roughly 6 to 12 cycles. One entry per CDR3 protein results from TCRdb running MiXCR on the 5' RACE reads. The repertoire holds approximately 850,000 distinct CDR3 sequences, with under 45% as singletons. The data are from a study of blood T cells in healthy people across ages. Study-level background: About one barcoded beta molecule per two T cells came from capture by template switching.

Germline CDR1 is LGHDT and CDR2 is YNNKEL (reference sequence). The CDR3 is 15 amino acids. V lost 4 bases, J lost 7 bases, and 7 bases stayed unmatched. The V call is TRBV3-1, the J call TRBJ2-1, with 10 positions matching TRBD1. This TCR came from a man aged 60-69 years in good health. The sequencing sample was made of blood. The DNA of the CDR3 is TGTGCCAGCAGCCTTAGGGACAGGGGCGGTAATGAGCAGTTCTTC. This translates into CASSLRDRGGNEQFF.